There are a few counts of the clone carrying this TCR beta chain. As yet, its antigen is unknown. Generation of TCR cDNA used 5'RACE template switching (which added a universal primer site and UMIs). One entry per CDR3 protein results from TCRdb running MiXCR on the 5' RACE reads. Seen here are approximately 170,000 distinct CDR3 sequences, around 10% observed once, and the top ten hold approximately 34%. This sample is drawn from a study of T cells after yellow fever vaccination. Broader study findings: Within FACS-sorted repertoires, abundant clonotypes contaminating from the bulk population could be present.

CDR3 size: 16 residues. V lost 0 bases to trimming and J lost 3 bases, with 14 bases between them. The V gene's germline CDR1 is MGHDK and CDR2 SYGVNS. The specimen comprised CD8+ T cells sorted from PBMCs, sampled 15 days after the yellow fever booster vaccination. This rearrangement joins TRBV25-1 to TRBJ2-5, with a possible D match to TRBD2 (5 bases). The receptor comes from a young man who received the YFV17D yellow fever vaccine. In nucleotides, the CDR3 is TGTGCCAGCAGTGAATATGTAGGCGGGCCTAAAGAGACCCAGTACTTC. As protein: CASSEYVGGPKETQYF.